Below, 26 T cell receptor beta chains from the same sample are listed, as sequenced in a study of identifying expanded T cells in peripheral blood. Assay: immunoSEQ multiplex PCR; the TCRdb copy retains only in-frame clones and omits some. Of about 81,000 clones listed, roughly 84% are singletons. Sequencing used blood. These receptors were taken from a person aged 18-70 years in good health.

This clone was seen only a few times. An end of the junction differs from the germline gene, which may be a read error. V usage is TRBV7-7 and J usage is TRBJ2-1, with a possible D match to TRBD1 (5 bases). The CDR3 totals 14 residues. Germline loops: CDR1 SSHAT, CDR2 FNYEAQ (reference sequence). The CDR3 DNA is TGTGCTAGCAGCCCGACGGACAACTCAAATGAGCAGTTCTTC. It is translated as CASSPTDNSNEQFF. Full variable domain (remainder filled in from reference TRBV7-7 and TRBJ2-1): GAGVSQSPRYKVTKRGQDVTLRCDPISSHATLYWYQQALGQGPEFLTYFNYEAQPDKSGLPSDRFSAERPEGSISTLTIQRTEQRDSAMYRCASSPTDNSNEQFFGPGTRLTVL.

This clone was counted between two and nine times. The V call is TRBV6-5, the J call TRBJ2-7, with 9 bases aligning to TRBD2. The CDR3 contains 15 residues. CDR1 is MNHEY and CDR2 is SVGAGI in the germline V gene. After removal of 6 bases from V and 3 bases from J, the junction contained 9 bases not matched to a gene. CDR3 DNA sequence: TGTGCCAGCAGACCTGACAGCGGGAGGTTCTACGAGCAGTACTTC. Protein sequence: CASRPDSGRFYEQYF.

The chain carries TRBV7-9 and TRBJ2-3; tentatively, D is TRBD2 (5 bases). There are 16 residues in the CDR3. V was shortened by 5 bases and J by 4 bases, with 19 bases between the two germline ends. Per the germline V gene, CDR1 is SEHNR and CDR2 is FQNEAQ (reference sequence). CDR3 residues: CASSPWVGVSSDTQYF. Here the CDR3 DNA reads TGTGCCAGCAGCCCCTGGGTGGGAGTGAGCTCAGATACGCAGTATTTT.

CDR3 loop: CASSLDEGAYF. CDR3 DNA: TGTGCCAGCAGTTTGGACGAAGGTGCGTACTTC. This rearrangement joins TRBV28 to TRBJ2-7, with D hard to call. V dropped 3 bases and J dropped 12 bases, with 12 bases sitting between them. The CDR3 spans 11 residues. Germline CDR1 is MDHEN and CDR2 is SYDVKM.

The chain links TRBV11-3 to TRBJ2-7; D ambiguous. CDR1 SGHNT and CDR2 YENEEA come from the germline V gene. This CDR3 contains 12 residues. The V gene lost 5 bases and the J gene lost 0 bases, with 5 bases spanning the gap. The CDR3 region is CASSPHSYEQYF. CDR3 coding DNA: TGTGCCAGCAGCCCCCACTCCTACGAGCAGTACTTC.

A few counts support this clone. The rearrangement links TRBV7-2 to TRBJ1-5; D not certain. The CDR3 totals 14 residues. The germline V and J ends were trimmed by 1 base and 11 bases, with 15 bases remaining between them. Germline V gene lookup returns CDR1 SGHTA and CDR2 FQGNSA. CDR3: CASSLVDRSGSQHF. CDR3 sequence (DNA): TGTGCCAGCAGCTTAGTGGACCGGAGTGGGTCCCAGCATTTT.

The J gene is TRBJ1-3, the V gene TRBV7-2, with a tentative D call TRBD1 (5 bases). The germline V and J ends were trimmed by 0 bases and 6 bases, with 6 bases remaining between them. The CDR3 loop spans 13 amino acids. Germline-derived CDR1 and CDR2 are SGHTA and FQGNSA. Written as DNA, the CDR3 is TGTGCCAGCAGCTTAGCTGGGACAAACACCATATATTTT. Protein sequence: CASSLAGTNTIYF.

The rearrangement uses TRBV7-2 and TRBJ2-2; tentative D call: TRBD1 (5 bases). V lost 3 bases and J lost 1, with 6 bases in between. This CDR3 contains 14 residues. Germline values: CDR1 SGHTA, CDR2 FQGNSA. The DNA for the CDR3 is TGTGCCAGCAGCTTGGGGCAGAACACCGGGGAGCTGTTTTTT. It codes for CASSLGQNTGELFF.

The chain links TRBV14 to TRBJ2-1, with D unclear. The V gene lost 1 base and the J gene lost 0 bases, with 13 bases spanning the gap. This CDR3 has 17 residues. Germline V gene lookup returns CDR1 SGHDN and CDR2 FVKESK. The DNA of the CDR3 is TGTGCCAGCAGCCAAGGAGAAGGGCTCGACTCCTACAATGAGCAGTTCTTC. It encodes CASSQGEGLDSYNEQFF.

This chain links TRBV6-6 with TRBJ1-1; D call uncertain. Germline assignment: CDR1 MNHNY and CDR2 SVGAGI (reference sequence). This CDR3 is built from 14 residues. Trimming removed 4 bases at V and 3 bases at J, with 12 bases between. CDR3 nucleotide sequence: TGTGCCAGCAGTTCCGCCCATTTGTACACTGAAGCTTTCTTT. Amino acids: CASSSAHLYTEAFF.

DNA of the CDR3: TGTGCCAGCAGCTTGGGTGGGGGGTACACTGAAGCTTTCTTT. It encodes CASSLGGGYTEAFF. The rearrangement uses TRBV5-8 and TRBJ1-1; TRBD1 is a possible D gene (5 bases). The germline V and J ends were trimmed by 0 bases and 3 bases, with 9 bases remaining between them. Germline-derived CDR1 and CDR2 are SGHTS and YDEGEE. The CDR3 spans 14 residues.

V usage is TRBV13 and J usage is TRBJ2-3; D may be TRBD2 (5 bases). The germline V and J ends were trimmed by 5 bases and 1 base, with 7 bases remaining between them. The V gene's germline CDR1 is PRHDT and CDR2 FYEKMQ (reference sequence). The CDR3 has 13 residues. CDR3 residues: CASSRSGTDTQYF. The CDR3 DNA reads TGTGCCAGCAGCCGTAGCGGCACAGATACGCAGTATTTT.

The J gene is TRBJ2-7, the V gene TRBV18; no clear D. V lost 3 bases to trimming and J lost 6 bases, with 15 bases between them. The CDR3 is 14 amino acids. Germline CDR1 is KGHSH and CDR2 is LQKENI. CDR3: CASSPGGKKGEQYF. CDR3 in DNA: TGTGCCAGCTCACCGGGTGGCAAGAAGGGCGAGCAGTACTTC.

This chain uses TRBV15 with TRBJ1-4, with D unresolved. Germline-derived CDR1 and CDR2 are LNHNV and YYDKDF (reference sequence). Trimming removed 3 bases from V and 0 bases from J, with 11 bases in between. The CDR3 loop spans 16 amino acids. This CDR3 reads CATSRRRIATNEKLFF. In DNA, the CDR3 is TGTGCCACCAGCAGGAGGCGGATAGCAACTAATGAAAAACTGTTTTTT. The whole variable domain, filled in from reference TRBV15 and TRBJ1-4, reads DAMVIQNPRYQVTQFGKPVTLSCSQTLNHNVMYWYQQKSSQAPKLLFHYYDKDFNNEADTPDNFQSRRPNTSFCFLDIRSPGLGDTAMYLCATSRRRIATNEKLFFGSGTQLSVL.

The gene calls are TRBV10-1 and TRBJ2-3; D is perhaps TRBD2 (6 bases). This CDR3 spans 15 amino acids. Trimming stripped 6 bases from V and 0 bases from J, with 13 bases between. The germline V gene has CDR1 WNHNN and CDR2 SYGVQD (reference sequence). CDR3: CASRGSGISTDTQYF. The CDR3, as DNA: TGCGCCAGCAGGGGTAGCGGAATCAGCACAGATACGCAGTATTTT.

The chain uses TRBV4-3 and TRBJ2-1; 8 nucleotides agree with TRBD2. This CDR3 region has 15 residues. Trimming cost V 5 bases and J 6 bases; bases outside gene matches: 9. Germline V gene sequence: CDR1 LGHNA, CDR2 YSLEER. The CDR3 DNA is TGCGCCAGCAGCTCCAGTAGCGGGGCCCCCAATGAGCAGTTCTTC. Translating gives CASSSSSGAPNEQFF.

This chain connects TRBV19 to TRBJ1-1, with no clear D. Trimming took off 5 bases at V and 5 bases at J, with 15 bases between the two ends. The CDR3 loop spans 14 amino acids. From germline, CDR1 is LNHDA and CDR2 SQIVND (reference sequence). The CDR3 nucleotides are TGTGCCAGTAGTGAGGGCAAAAGGAGGACTGAAGCTTTCTTT. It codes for CASSEGKRRTEAFF.

This chain's CDR3 is CASSLNSGGANTEAFF. The CDR3 DNA reads TGTGCCAGCAGCTTGAATTCAGGGGGGGCGAACACTGAAGCTTTCTTT. The chain is built from TRBV7-6 and TRBJ1-1, with 7 bases aligning to TRBD1. The germline V gene has CDR1 SGHVS and CDR2 FNYEAQ. V lost 3 bases and J lost 1; bases outside the gene matches: 8. The CDR3 loop spans 16 amino acids.

The CDR3 nucleotides read TGTGCCAGCAGTTTACGGACCCGAGTATTTAACTATGGCTACACCTTC. It specifies CASSLRTRVFNYGYTF. The gene calls are TRBV28 and TRBJ1-2, with D uncertain. Trimming took 2 bases from V and 1 from J, leaving 14 bases between them. This CDR3 region has 16 residues. The germline CDR1 and CDR2 sequences are MDHEN and SYDVKM.

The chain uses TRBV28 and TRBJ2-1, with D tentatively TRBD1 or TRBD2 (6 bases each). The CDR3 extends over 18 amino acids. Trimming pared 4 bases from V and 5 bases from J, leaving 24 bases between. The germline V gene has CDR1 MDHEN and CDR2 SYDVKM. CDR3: CASSWGAGVGYYDNEQFF. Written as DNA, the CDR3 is TGTGCCAGCAGTTGGGGGGCAGGGGTGGGCTACTATGACAATGAGCAGTTCTTC.

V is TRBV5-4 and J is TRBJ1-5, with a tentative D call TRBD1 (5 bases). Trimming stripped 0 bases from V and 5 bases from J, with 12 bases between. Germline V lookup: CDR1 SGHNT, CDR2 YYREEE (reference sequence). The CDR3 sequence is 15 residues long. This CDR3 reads CASSLGSGSDQPQHF. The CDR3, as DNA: TGTGCCAGCAGCTTGGGGTCAGGGAGCGATCAGCCCCAGCATTTT.

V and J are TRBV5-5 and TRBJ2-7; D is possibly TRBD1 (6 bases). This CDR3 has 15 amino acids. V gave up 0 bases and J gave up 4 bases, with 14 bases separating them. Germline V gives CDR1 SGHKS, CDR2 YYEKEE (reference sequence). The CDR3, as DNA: TGTGCCAGCAGCTTGGGGGGCAGGGGTGAGTACGAGCAGTACTTC. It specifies CASSLGGRGEYEQYF. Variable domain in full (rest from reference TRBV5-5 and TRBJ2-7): DAGVTQSPTHLIKTRGQQVTLRCSPISGHKSVSWYQQVLGQGPQFIFQYYEKEERGRGNFPDRFSARQFPNYSSELNVNALLLGDSALYLCASSLGGRGEYEQYFGPGTRLTVT.

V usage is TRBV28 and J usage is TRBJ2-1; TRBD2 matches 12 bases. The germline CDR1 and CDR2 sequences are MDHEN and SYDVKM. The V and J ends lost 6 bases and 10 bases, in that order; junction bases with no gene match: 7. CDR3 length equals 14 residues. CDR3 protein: CASSLGLAGPEQFF. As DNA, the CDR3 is TGTGCCAGCAGCCTTGGACTAGCGGGACCAGAGCAGTTCTTC.

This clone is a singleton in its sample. CDR3 DNA sequence: TGTGCCAGCAGCTCCCAGGGGGGAATTTACGAGCAGTACTTC. Its protein is CASSSQGGIYEQYF. The chain is built from TRBV5-6 and TRBJ2-7; a weak D match, TRBD1 (7 bases). The CDR3 is 14 residues long. Germline loops: CDR1 SGHDT, CDR2 YYEEEE. V lost 3 bases and J lost 4, with 14 bases in between.

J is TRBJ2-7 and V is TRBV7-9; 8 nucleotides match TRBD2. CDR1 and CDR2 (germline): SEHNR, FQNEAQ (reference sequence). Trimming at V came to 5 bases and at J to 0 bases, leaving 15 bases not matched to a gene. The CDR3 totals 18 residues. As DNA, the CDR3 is TGTGCCAGCAGCCCCCGGCCTGGAATAACTAGCGGCTCCTACGAGCAGTACTTC. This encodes CASSPRPGITSGSYEQYF.

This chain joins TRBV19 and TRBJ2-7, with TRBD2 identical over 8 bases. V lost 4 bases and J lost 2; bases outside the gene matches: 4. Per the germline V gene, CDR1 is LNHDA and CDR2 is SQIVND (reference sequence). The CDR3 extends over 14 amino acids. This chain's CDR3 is CASSSSGGPYEQYF. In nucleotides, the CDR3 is TGTGCCAGTAGTAGCTCGGGAGGGCCCTACGAGCAGTACTTC.